This T cell receptor (beta chain) was retrieved from a study of tumor-infiltrating lymphocytes in primary liver carcinoma (dated by TCRdb to the late 2010s). For the study in its entirety: The five patients, three men and two women aged 30 to 69 years, had hepatocellular carcinoma (four) or combined HCC and intrahepatic cholangiocarcinoma (one). The 25 or so tumor region samples were profiled with Agilent mRNA microarrays so that TCRbeta repertoire diversity could be related to the local molecular phenotype. The study combined TCRbeta repertoire sequencing, expression microarrays and whole-exome sequencing across five regions of each liver tumor, with adjacent normal tissue and blood. Technical replicate repertoires showed high reproducibility, with mean shared-clone rates around 0.9 and correlation coefficients above 0.95. Each sample produced roughly 3.65 to 7.13 million productive TCRbeta reads, and read depth showed no significant difference between tissue types. The five patients had tumors staged T1-T3 N0M0, with maximum diameters ranging from about 4.2 to 10 cm. A total of roughly 35 specimens from 5 patients underwent TCRbeta repertoire sequencing, comprising around 25 tumor regions, 5 adjacent noncancerous liver tissues and 5 peripheral blood samples.

Starting from around 500 ng total RNA, TCRbeta-specific cDNA was produced by reverse transcription with a constant-region primer and ProtoScript II reverse transcriptase. The TCRbeta libraries were prepared through three rounds of nested multiplex PCR following a slightly modified ARM-PCR procedure. Multiplex TRBV1-TRBV30 forward primers and a Cbeta reverse primer were used in the first two PCR rounds, each of which was run for approximately 9 cycles. Sample barcodes and Illumina adapters were added in a final 25-cycle PCR with Deep VentR polymerase. Before sequencing, amplicons of 200-500 bp were gel-purified using a QIAquick gel extraction kit. An Illumina HiSeq 2500 was used to sequence the TCRbeta amplicons with 250-bp paired-end reads. The source study handled its data this way. Trimmomatic v0.33 was used to quality-trim the reads, and FLASH v1.2.11 was used to merge paired reads so that full CDR3 sequences could be recovered. V, D and J germline segments were assigned to the rearranged TCRbeta sequences by MiGEC v1.2.1b. VDJtools v1.0.0 computed clonotype statistics and Shannon-Wiener diversity indices. Except for diversity analysis, only the 250 most abundant clonotypes of each sample were used in subsequent analyses to reduce sampling bias. TCRdb trimmed public reads at Q25 via fastp, called clones via MiXCR and kept in-frame beta chains. One record per CDR3 amino acid sequence lists the most common genes and DNA. These V and J calls rely on TCRdb rather than the paper's analysis. A total of 99,000 or so distinct CDR3 sequences appear in this sample, around two thirds of them only once. The top ten clones comprise 9.5% of the sample.

Without any cell sorting, total RNA and DNA were co-extracted from about 21-30 mg of bulk tissue using the AllPrep DNA/RNA mini kit. Surgical resection was performed in China between 2015 and 2016 on a handful of patients with histopathologically diagnosed primary liver carcinoma. Patients had chronic HBV infection and were treatment-naive at sampling. Each tumor was sampled at five spatially separated regions: the superior, inferior, left-lateral and right-lateral poles and the tumor centre. Histology showed that every tumor sample contained more than 80% viable tumor cells. Each fresh piece of tumor and adjacent tissue was cut in two, with one half stored in RNAlater at -80 degrees C and the other half sent for histology. Details on this clonotype: No cognate antigen has been identified for it. At one of its ends the junction is not consistent with the germline gene, which may arise from a read error.

The investigation overall reported the following: Bulk unsorted samples precluded comparing CD4+ and CD8+ T cell repertoires. Pairs of tumor regions showed greater repertoire overlap (mean around 36%) than tumor-adjacent pairs (about 17%) or tumor-blood pairs (around 15%), which is consistent with antigen-driven expansion. Compared with blood, tumors had a significantly larger share of the repertoire taken up by the top 250 clones (p = 0.039). Only roughly 7-25% of top clones appeared in all five regions of a tumor, which suggests that tumor-infiltrating T cells are spatially heterogeneous. Only 4 or 5 patients were included in the study, and the authors note that the findings should be validated in a larger study. Because sequencing covered only the TCR beta chain and unpaired alpha chains were not captured, true repertoire diversity is likely underestimated.

The germline V gene provides CDR1 ENHRY and CDR2 SYGVKD. Counted from cysteine to phenylalanine, this CDR3 has 14 amino acids. The DNA shown is the 42-base CDR3, in frame from base 1. Recombination joined TRBV10-3 with TRBJ2-1; TRBD1 is perhaps the D gene, given 6 matching bases. Sequencing was done on a sample of liver tumor tissue from sampling region 5. What this sample's cell subset or site label stands for: tumor region T5, tumor centre. The receptor's source is a woman in her sixties with primary liver carcinoma and hepatitis B virus infection. The nucleotides read TGTGCCATCAGAGACAGGAGCTCCTACAATGAGTGGCTCTTC. The resulting protein is CAIRDRSSYNEWLF.